The entry below gives a single TCR beta chain sequence along with its context. As originally analysed: By means of reference gene primer amplification, nucleated cell counts were estimated. Some clones are missing from TCRdb's copy, which holds only in-frame ones; the method was immunoSEQ multiplex PCR. D and trimming were read from the DNA, whereas the V and J calls and clone size are those reported in that table. Of some 70,000 clones in the sample, about 91% were seen once. The data stem from a study of blood T cell repertoires in COVID-19. Whole-study context: COVID-19 samples from acute and convalescent phases originated in the United States, Italy and Spain. PBMCs, B-cell-depleted T cells, or T cells provided the cDNA or gDNA that made up the material.

The V end lost 2 bases, the J end lost 0 bases, and 11 bases lay between the germline ends. The V gene's germline CDR1 is MNHEY and CDR2 SMNVEV (reference sequence). The CDR3 is 16 residues long. The specimen was peripheral blood. The chain recombines TRBV27 with TRBJ1-5; D is ambiguous. The source of this sequence is a human donor in a cohort sampled during active COVID-19. DNA of the CDR3: TGTGCCAGCAGTTTAAACAGCCCCCATAGCAATCAGCCCCAGCATTTT. Protein sequence: CASSLNSPHSNQPQHF.